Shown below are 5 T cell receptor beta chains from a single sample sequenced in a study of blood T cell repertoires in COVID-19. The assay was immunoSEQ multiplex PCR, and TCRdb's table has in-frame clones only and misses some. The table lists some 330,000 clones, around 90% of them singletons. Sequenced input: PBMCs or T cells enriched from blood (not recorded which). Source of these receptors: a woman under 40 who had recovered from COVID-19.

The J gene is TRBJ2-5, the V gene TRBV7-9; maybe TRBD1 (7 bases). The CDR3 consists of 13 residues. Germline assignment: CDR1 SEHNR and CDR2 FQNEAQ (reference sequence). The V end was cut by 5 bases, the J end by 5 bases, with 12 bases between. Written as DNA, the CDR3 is TGTGCCAGCAGCCCGCCAGGGGGGGAGACCCAGTACTTC. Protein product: CASSPPGGETQYF. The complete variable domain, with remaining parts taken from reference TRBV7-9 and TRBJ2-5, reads DTGVSQNPRHKITKRGQNVTFRCDPISEHNRLYWYRQTLGQGPEFLTYFQNEAQLEKSRLLSDRFSAERPKGSFSTLEIQRTEQGDSAMYLCASSPPGGETQYFGPGTRLLVL.

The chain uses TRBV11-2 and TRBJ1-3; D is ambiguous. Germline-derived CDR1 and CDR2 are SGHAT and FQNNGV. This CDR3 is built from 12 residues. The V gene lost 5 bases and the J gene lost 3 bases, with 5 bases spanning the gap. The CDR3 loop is CASSRFGNTIYF. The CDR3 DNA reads TGTGCCAGCAGCCGGTTTGGAAACACCATATATTTT. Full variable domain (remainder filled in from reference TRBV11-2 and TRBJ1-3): EAGVAQSPRYKIIEKRQSVAFWCNPISGHATLYWYQQILGQGPKLLIQFQNNGVVDDSQLPKDRFSAERLKGVDSTLKIQPAKLEDSAVYLCASSRFGNTIYFGEGSWLTVV.

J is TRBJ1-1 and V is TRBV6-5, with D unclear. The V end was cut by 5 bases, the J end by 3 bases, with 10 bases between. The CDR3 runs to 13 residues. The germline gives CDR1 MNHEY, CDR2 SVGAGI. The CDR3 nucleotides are TGTGCCAGCAGTAGGGAGGAGTACACTGAAGCTTTCTTT. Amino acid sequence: CASSREEYTEAFF.

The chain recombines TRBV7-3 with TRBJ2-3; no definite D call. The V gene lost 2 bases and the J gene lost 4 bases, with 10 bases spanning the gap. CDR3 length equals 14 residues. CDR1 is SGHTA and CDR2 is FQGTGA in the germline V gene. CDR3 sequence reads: CASSLSTRSDTQYF. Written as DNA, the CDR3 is TGTGCCAGCAGCTTATCCACTCGTTCAGATACGCAGTATTTT.

CDR3 amino acids: CASSRRTGGTPQETQYF. The CDR3, as DNA: TGTGCCAGCAGCCGGCGGACAGGAGGGACCCCGCAAGAGACCCAGTACTTC. This chain joins TRBV3-1 (or the pseudogene TRBV3-2) and TRBJ2-5; a possible D gene is TRBD1 (7 bases). Germline V lookup: CDR1 LGHDT, CDR2 YNNKEL (reference sequence). This CDR3 has 17 residues. The germline V and J ends were trimmed by 4 bases and 2 bases, with 20 bases remaining between them.